The TCR beta chain under discussion was sequenced for a study of blood T cell repertoires in COVID-19. There are 15 residues in the CDR3. The V gene's germline CDR1 is MGHRA and CDR2 YSYEKL. Trimming took 4 bases from V and 2 from J, leaving 14 bases between them. Sequencing was performed with immunoSEQ multiplex PCR; in TCRdb, only in-frame clones are kept and a portion is missing. The table has 150,000 to 200,000 clones, 88% seen once. V and J are TRBV4-1 and TRBJ1-1, with unresolved D. The specimen sequenced was PBMCs or T cells enriched from blood (not recorded which). This receptor was identified in a woman aged 18-29 years who had recovered from COVID-19. The CDR3 DNA reads as TGCGCCAGCAGCCTATATCTCGGGGAAAACACTGAAGCTTTCTTT. Protein product: CASSLYLGENTEAFF.